This T cell receptor (beta chain) came from a study of cytomegalovirus exposure and HLA in healthy donors listed by TCRdb under 2017. Looking at the study overall: In an earlier analysis of 587 of the donors, under 300 Gb of sequence data and some 120 million unique TCR beta sequences from about 180 million T cells were reported. Every repertoire in the discovery cohort had been generated on one and the same sequencing platform. Among the approximately 420 genotyped donors, 81% belonged to the genetic ancestry cluster associated with self-reported Caucasian donors. A later analysis re-examined previously published TCR beta repertoires from several hundred donors and added high-resolution HLA genotyping to investigate patterns of TCR occurrence. HLA typing covered class I and class II loci at four-digit resolution. Genome-wide SNP genotypes for about 65% of the 666 donors were used in a later genetic analysis, which treated that subset as a discovery cohort. Donor age, sex, ethnicity and CMV serostatus were compiled together with the repertoire data. An earlier analysis of approximately 640 of the donors applied high-throughput TCR beta sequencing to assess whether each TCR beta V gene segment acted as functional or pseudogenic. On average, around 240,000 unique TCR beta nucleotide sequences were sequenced per donor among fewer than 500 genotyped donors of the cohort, with around 19% of those sequences being non-productive. The study profiled the T cell repertoires of more than 500 subjects by immunosequencing and related them to cytomegalovirus serostatus. Rather than using new phenotypic data, the later analysis identified candidate immune exposures from TCR beta sequences and from how often those sequences occurred across donors. A separate validation cohort of over 95 different subjects was used in addition to the roughly 700-subject first cohort. The study aimed to test whether signatures of past pathogen exposure could be identified by cataloging public T cell receptors. To predict cytomegalovirus infection status, the study combined high-throughput TCR immunosequencing, statistical association of individual TCRs with disease status, and machine learning. Because of strong linkage in the cohort, five DR-DQ haplotypes were treated as single units for association and clustering. About 280 gigabases of sequencing data and 78 million or so unique TCR sequences were included in an early release covering about 700 HLA-typed donors. Typing coverage differed by locus: A, B, C, DRB1 and DQB1 were typed in about 629-640 donors, DQA1 in 522, DPA1 in 600 to 610, and DPB1 in 400 to 490.

Library preparation was by the immunoSEQ multiplex PCR assay. A mixture of 60 forward primers for TCR Vbeta segments and 13 reverse primers for TCR Jbeta segments was used in the multiplex PCR. The CDR3 region of rearranged TCR beta genes was amplified from genomic DNA by a multiplex PCR assay. The amplified TCR beta libraries were sequenced on the Illumina HiSeq System as 87-base-pair reads. As for the authors' bioinformatics: A later analysis tallied roughly 80 million unique TCR beta chains across the 700 or so repertoires, and about 12 million of those chains were shared by two or more donors. Raw reads were error-corrected and collapsed into unique sequences with a nearest-neighbor algorithm that merged closely related sequences to remove PCR and sequencing errors. V, D and J gene segments were assigned by aligning CDR3 sequences to IMGT reference sequences. For a sequence to be retained, a match of at least six nucleotides was required to both a V gene segment and a J gene segment. A rearrangement counted as productive if the CDR3 had no stop codons and remained in frame with V and J, and every other rearrangement counted as non-productive. CDR3 was defined according to IMGT convention as the region running from the second conserved V-encoded cysteine to the conserved J-encoded phenylalanine. The earlier analysis of fewer than 700 of the donors excluded sequences that lacked an unambiguous match to a single V gene segment. In an earlier analysis of several hundred of the donors, V segments were called functional above 56.7% productive rearrangements and were called segregating when the between-donor standard deviation exceeded 5%. To diagnose cytomegalovirus status from the catalog of TCR beta chain sequences, a statistical classification framework was built. In a later analysis, TCR nucleotide sequences were compared against IMGT/GENE-DB human TR gene sequences so that V and J genes could be assigned. A later analysis assigned CDR3 sequences and most-parsimonious VDJ recombination scenarios with the TCRdist pipeline. In a later analysis, every TCR beta chain was defined by the combination of its CDR3 amino acid sequence and its V-gene family, and reads without a unique V-gene family were dropped. A later analysis removed 550 to 700 highly shared, low-generation-probability nucleotide sequences to deal with suspected cross-contamination and a sequencing artifact. In a later analysis, a clonal expansion index was calculated for each public chain from normalized within-repertoire ranks of inferred template counts. In a later analysis, generation probabilities were computed using a VDJ recombination model fitted to out-of-frame rearrangements, and the results were checked against IGoR. A later analysis scored TCR-TCR, TCR-HLA and TCR-CMV co-occurrence with hypergeometric tests, applying a repertoire-size bias correction to TCR pairs. In a later analysis, false discovery rates were estimated by permuting HLA or CMV assignments 20 times. In a later analysis, co-occurring TCRs were grouped using DBSCAN, with TCRdist sequence similarity added in when clustering inside HLA-allele-positive subsets. For co-occurrence clustering, repertoires with fewer than 30,000 or more than 120,000 public chains were excluded, along with roughly five repertoires with anomalous nucleotide sharing. TCRdb carries this immuneACCESS record with in-frame sequences only. Its versions omit some clonotypes, under half of them owing to an unresolved V gene in the studies checked, with the rest unexplained. V and J calls and clone size come straight from that table; D and trimming were deduced from the DNA. The record for this sample contains around 130,000 clones. The ten largest account for roughly 2% of the sample.

In total, roughly 710 healthy bone marrow donors made up the cohort. All cohort members were sampled while nominally healthy, although unrecorded immune exposures were likely present. The donor tested CMV seronegative and was one of the 352 seronegative cohort members. A peripheral blood sample was collected from each donor, and TCR beta sequencing was performed on peripheral blood mononuclear cells. Genomic DNA extraction from the blood cell samples was performed with the Qiagen DNeasy Blood Extraction Kit. The CDR3 runs 16 residues from the cysteine to the phenylalanine. Just CDR3 DNA is preserved here, 48 bases in frame from base 1. The germline V gene (reference sequence) sets CDR1 to GTSNPN and CDR2 to SVGIG. V sheds 3 bases and J sheds 1 base, leaving 16 bases between their ends. Study-level results and caveats: Linkage disequilibrium might explain the correlated functional status among segregating V segments, but an unknown experimental factor could not be ruled out. In a later analysis, the rate of TCR association differed among HLA loci, with DRB1 alleles having the most associated TCRs and HLA-C alleles having the fewest. This cohort had only TCR beta chains sequenced, and the lack of alpha or paired-chain data limited which features could be detected. A later analysis found that HLA-associated TCR beta chains were more clonally expanded and had lower generation probabilities than equally common non-associated chains. Because HLA typing was missing for some donors at each locus, association tests included only the typed subset. Some 15 rarely observed V segments, including chromosome 9 orphons, were excluded from the earlier analysis of several hundred of the donors because counts were too low. A total of 150 to 200 TCR beta chains were listed by the study as associated with cytomegalovirus. In an earlier analysis of fewer than 750 of the donors, most TCR beta V segments were observed in productive rearrangements about 90% or about 30% of the time, broadly matching IMGT annotations. In a later analysis, several top co-occurrence clusters were reported to appear linked to parvovirus B19, influenza, CMV and Epstein-Barr virus. In both the original and validation cohorts, the classifier was reported to diagnose cytomegalovirus status with high specificity and sensitivity. It was suggested by the authors that the approach could potentially be generalized to other disease states and immunological phenotypes. Strong co-occurrence of HLA alleles, especially DR and DQ, made assigning TCR associations to individual alleles difficult. CMV serostatus was the only immune exposure information available for the cohort. In a later analysis, most CMV-associated TCR beta chains were found to appear HLA-restricted, with HLA associations seemingly driven largely by CMV exposure. Across donors, most TCR sequences were observed very rarely, whereas some public TCRs were present in many individuals. A further reported finding was that TCR beta sequences accurately predicted the HLA-A and HLA-B alleles for most subjects in the first cohort. In a later analysis, more than 15,000 TCR beta sequences were associated with specific HLA alleles at a false discovery rate of 0.05. The sequencing pipeline was judged likely to have produced a cluster of highly shared sequence variants as a technical artifact. In a later genetic analysis, a missense DCLRE1C variant was associated with V-gene and J-gene trimming of TCR beta chains, and the association was replicated in an independent cohort. Presence/absence analyses assumed roughly uniform sequencing depth across donors, an assumption that may not hold. Compared with the approximately 710-donor mean, donors in an Asian-associated ancestry cluster had fewer N-insertions in productive TCRs, according to a later genetic analysis. Some IMGT-functional V segments, including TRBV6-2 and TRBV6-3, could not be told apart with the 87-base-pair reads, so those segments were excluded. Three of the identified cytomegalovirus-associated TCR beta chains were confirmed in vitro to be specific for cytomegalovirus antigens.

A word on this clone: The antigen it recognizes is unknown.

This chain joins TRBV30 to TRBJ1-5; TRBD1 could be the D gene, as 5 bases match. The TCR sequence derives from a woman aged 55-75 years in good health and CMV-seronegative. The sequencing input was PBMCs. The CDR3 is CAWSDLGRGSNQPQHF. The base sequence is TGTGCCTGGAGCGACCTGGGACGGGGGAGCAATCAGCCCCAGCATTTT.